Shown below are 29 T cell receptor beta chains from a single sample sequenced in a study of regulatory T cells in long-lasting Graves disease. As to time point: newly diagnosed GD, antithyroid drugs for less than 3 months. PBMC RNA served as the TCR library source. To make TCR beta libraries, researchers used iRepertoire HTBI primers and Arm-PCR of CDR3 regions. TCRdb re-derived calls from the multiplex PCR reads in MiXCR, one entry per CDR3 protein. This table has about 220,000 distinct CDR3 sequences, about 19% appearing once. The same data also went into a second study, on T cells in Graves' hyperthyroidism and ophthalmopathy.

The source was peripheral blood mononuclear cells (PBMCs), collected at new diagnosis, from a patient treated with antithyroid drugs. The source is a woman aged 25-40 years with Graves disease.

This clonotype was recorded at least ten times. This chain connects TRBV9 to TRBJ1-2; 10 bases map to TRBD1. The CDR3 loop spans 15 amino acids. Looked up from germline, CDR1 is SGDLS and CDR2 is YYNGEE. Trimming cost V 0 bases and J 8 bases; bases outside gene matches: 7. Written as DNA, the CDR3 is TGTGCCAGCAGCGTAGGGGACAGGGGCCCGGGGGGCTACACCTTC. Translated, it gives CASSVGDRGPGGYTF.

The table lists this clonotype with many counts. The chain has TRBV7-9 and TRBJ2-7, with D possibly called TRBD1 or TRBD2 (6 bases each). Germline CDR1 reads SEHNR; CDR2 reads FQNEAQ (reference sequence). The CDR3 has 14 amino acids. V was trimmed by 3 bases and J by 2 bases, leaving 11 bases between them. CDR3 sequence (DNA): TGTGCCAGCAGCTTTGAGGAGGGGGCCTACGAGCAGTACTTC. Encoded protein: CASSFEEGAYEQYF.

This clonotype was seen ten or more times. This chain uses TRBV2 with TRBJ2-1; TRBD1 matches 10 bases. After removal of 4 bases from V and 6 bases from J, the junction contained 6 bases not matched to a gene. There are 15 residues in the CDR3. Germline V lookup: CDR1 SNHLY, CDR2 FYNNEI. DNA of the CDR3: TGTGCCAGCAGTGGGCGACAGGGGGCCGTCAATGAGCAGTTCTTC. This sequence encodes CASSGRQGAVNEQFF.

Concerning this clonotype: A far larger clone is a single base away, which makes a read error likely. The chain carries TRBV28 and TRBJ2-1, with D unclear. Gene TRBJ2-5 matches the end of the DNA better, so the J call may be wrong. Per germline, CDR1 MDHEN and CDR2 SYDVKM. This CDR3 contains 13 residues. As DNA, the CDR3 is TGTGCCAGCAGTGAACACTTCCAAGAGGCCCAGTACTTC. Translated, it gives CASSEHFQEAQYF.

This clonotype was counted many times. The V gene is TRBV10-2, the J gene TRBJ2-7, with 7 positions matching TRBD1. V lost 6 bases to trimming and J lost 3 bases; unmatched junction nucleotides: 2. Germline loops: CDR1 WSHSY, CDR2 SAAADI. This CDR3 region has 12 residues. The CDR3 here is CASRQGDYEQYF. CDR3 bases: TGCGCCAGCAGGCAGGGGGACTACGAGCAGTACTTC.

This clonotype was detected many times. V gene TRBV27 combines with J gene TRBJ1-2; TRBD1 aligns across 11 bases. Per germline, CDR1 MNHEY and CDR2 SMNVEV (reference sequence). The CDR3 is made up of 15 amino acids. J gave up 13 bases and V 0 bases, and 10 bases lay outside the gene matches. The CDR3, as DNA: TGTGCCAGCAGTTTATCGGGCGGGACAGGGGGAGTTGGCACCTTC. It specifies CASSLSGGTGGVGTF.

This clonotype was found many times. The rearrangement joins TRBV24-1 to TRBJ1-3; maybe TRBD1 (5 bases). In germline, CDR1 is KGHDR, CDR2 SFDVKD. V was cut by 8 bases and J by 4 bases, with 11 bases left in between. CDR3 size: 13 residues. The CDR3 loop is CATKARGGNTIYF. The CDR3 coding sequence is TGTGCCACCAAAGCTCGGGGCGGAAACACCATATATTTT.

At least ten counts were recorded for this clonotype. The chain links TRBV19 to TRBJ1-1; TRBD1 might be the D (6 bases). The CDR3 runs to 14 residues. The V gene's germline CDR1 is LNHDA and CDR2 SQIVND (reference sequence). V lost 5 bases, J lost 0 bases, and 10 bases lay in between. The CDR3 DNA is TGTGCCAGTAGTTGGGGGCTAATGAACACTGAAGCTTTCTTT. Protein sequence: CASSWGLMNTEAFF.

A note on this clonotype: The junction shows a germline mismatch at one end, possibly a read error. The chain carries TRBV6-1 and TRBJ1-5; unclear D gene. The germline V gene encodes CDR1 MNHNS and CDR2 SASEGT. CDR3 length: 14 amino acids. Here the CDR3 reads CACSEAVLNQPQHF. The CDR3 nucleotides read TGTGCCTGCAGTGAAGCGGTCCTTAATCAGCCCCAGCATTTT.

This clonotype was recorded at least ten times. The rearrangement links TRBV5-1 to TRBJ2-4, with D hard to call. From germline, CDR1 is SGHRS and CDR2 YFSETQ. Trimming pared 3 bases from V and 7 bases from J, leaving 8 bases between. This CDR3 is 12 amino acids long. CDR3: CASSSHRNIQYF. The CDR3 coding sequence is TGCGCCAGCAGCTCACACCGGAACATTCAGTACTTC.

The table lists this clonotype with a few counts. This chain connects TRBV15 to TRBJ2-7; tentatively, D is TRBD1 or TRBD2 (5 bases each). The CDR3 runs to 14 residues. Germline-derived CDR1 and CDR2 are LNHNV and YYDKDF (reference sequence). V lost 5 bases and J lost 1, with 12 bases in between. CDR3 nucleotide sequence: TGTGCCACCAGCCCTCGTGGGGGATCCTACGAGCAGTACTTC. It specifies CATSPRGGSYEQYF. The whole variable domain, remainder taken from reference TRBV15 and TRBJ2-7, is DAMVIQNPRYQVTQFGKPVTLSCSQTLNHNVMYWYQQKSSQAPKLLFHYYDKDFNNEADTPDNFQSRRPNTSFCFLDIRSPGLGDTAMYLCATSPRGGSYEQYFGPGTRLTVT.

The V and J genes are TRBV2 and TRBJ2-3; 14 bases fit TRBD2. This CDR3 contains 20 residues. Germline V lookup: CDR1 SNHLY, CDR2 FYNNEI. The trim removed 0 bases at V and 2 bases at J, leaving 10 bases unmatched. The CDR3 DNA sequence: TGTGCCAGCAGTGAAGCGCGGGGACTAGCGGGGGAAGATTACACAGATACGCAGTATTTT. This sequence encodes CASSEARGLAGEDYTDTQYF.

This clonotype was seen at least ten times. The CDR3 DNA is TGTGCCAGCAGTGTCCGGCAGGGAGACGGTCAGCCCCAGCATTTT. This translates into CASSVRQGDGQPQHF. The rearrangement uses TRBV2 and TRBJ1-5, with a possible D match to TRBD1 (5 bases). V was clipped by 4 bases and J by 6 bases, with 16 bases between them. CDR1 SNHLY and CDR2 FYNNEI come from the germline V gene. The CDR3 length is 15 residues.

This clonotype was found many times. The V gene is TRBV20-1, the J gene TRBJ2-7; D is uncertain. This CDR3 region has 12 residues. V lost 3 bases, J lost 2 bases, and 8 bases lay in between. Germline CDR1 and CDR2: DFQATT and SNEGSKA (reference sequence). CDR3 residues: CSASRQTYEQYF. CDR3 nucleotide sequence: TGCAGTGCTAGCCGGCAGACCTACGAGCAGTACTTC.

The sample holds many counts of this clonotype. CDR3 residues: CASSVGAGSTDTQYF. In DNA form, the CDR3 reads TGTGCCAGCAGCGTAGGTGCGGGAAGCACAGATACGCAGTATTTT. The V gene is TRBV9, the J gene TRBJ2-3; D is perhaps TRBD2 (6 bases). Germline V gives CDR1 SGDLS, CDR2 YYNGEE. CDR3 length: 15 amino acids. V lost 0 bases and J 0 bases, leaving 8 bases between the germline ends.

This clonotype was detected ten times or more. The chain uses TRBV5-1 and TRBJ1-1; TRBD1 might be the D (5 bases). Trimming stripped 3 bases from V and 0 bases from J, with 12 bases between. This CDR3 is 15 amino acids long. The germline V gene encodes CDR1 SGHRS and CDR2 YFSETQ. The CDR3: CASSYLGGLNTEAFF. CDR3 DNA: TGCGCCAGCAGCTATTTGGGGGGGTTGAACACTGAAGCTTTCTTT. Full variable domain (rest looked up from reference TRBV5-1 and TRBJ1-1): KAGVTQTPRYLIKTRGQQVTLSCSPISGHRSVSWYQQTPGQGLQFLFEYFSETQRNKGNFPGRFSGRQFSNSRSEMNVSTLELGDSALYLCASSYLGGLNTEAFFGQGTRLTVV.

This clonotype was picked up many times. The V gene is TRBV14, the J gene TRBJ2-5; D is unresolved. Germline loops: CDR1 SGHDN, CDR2 FVKESK. The CDR3 sequence is 13 residues long. Trimming shortened V by 0 bases and J by 5 bases, and 7 bases separated the two germline ends. CDR3 amino acids: CASSQDRWETQYF. CDR3 DNA sequence: TGTGCCAGCAGCCAAGATCGGTGGGAGACCCAGTACTTC.

At least ten counts were recorded for this clonotype. The chain is built from TRBV28 and TRBJ1-5; the D is unclear. Germline V gene lookup returns CDR1 MDHEN and CDR2 SYDVKM. This CDR3 is built from 15 residues. V was cut by 2 bases and J by 1 base, with 9 bases left in between. The CDR3 loop reads CASSLRDGSNQPQHF. The CDR3 nucleotides are TGTGCCAGCAGTTTAAGGGATGGGAGCAATCAGCCCCAGCATTTT.

At least ten counts were recorded for this clonotype. The chain links TRBV7-3 to TRBJ2-3; D tentatively fits TRBD1 or TRBD2 (7 bases each). This CDR3 contains 14 residues. The germline CDR1 and CDR2 sequences are SGHTA and FQGTGA. The V and J ends lost 6 bases and 0 bases respectively, with 10 bases between them. This chain's CDR3 is CASRQGGSTDTQYF. In DNA form, the CDR3 reads TGTGCCAGCAGGCAGGGGGGGAGCACAGATACGCAGTATTTT.

This clonotype was seen ten or more times. The V and J genes are TRBV2 and TRBJ2-7; D is unresolved. The CDR3 totals 11 residues. Germline CDR1 is SNHLY and CDR2 is FYNNEI. The V end was cut by 5 bases, the J end by 4 bases, with 6 bases between. The CDR3 nucleotides are TGTGCCAGCAGTCGGGCGTACGAGCAGTACTTC. Protein sequence: CASSRAYEQYF.

This clonotype has only a few counts. The gene calls are TRBV5-1 and TRBJ1-4; maybe TRBD1 (5 bases). Trimming cost V 3 bases and J 13 bases, with 13 bases left between them. Germline V gene data show CDR1 as SGHRS and CDR2 as YFSETQ. CDR3 length: 12 amino acids. This CDR3 reads CASSSGARGLFF. DNA of the CDR3: TGCGCCAGCAGCTCTGGGGCCCGGGGACTGTTTTTT.

This clonotype was observed many times. The chain employs TRBV19 and TRBJ2-7, with D maybe TRBD1 (5 bases). Trimming took off 1 base at V and 2 bases at J, with 9 bases between the two ends. The CDR3 length is 14 residues. CDR1 and CDR2 (germline): LNHDA, SQIVND (reference sequence). CDR3 DNA sequence: TGTGCCAGTAGTATAGCCGGCAGGGCCTACGAGCAGTACTTC. Encoded protein: CASSIAGRAYEQYF.

This clonotype was detected ten times or more. The genes are TRBV6-9 and TRBJ2-3; D may match TRBD1 or TRBD2 (5 bases each). This CDR3 contains 16 residues. CDR1 and CDR2 (germline): MNHGY, SVAAGI. Trimming removed 4 bases from V and 0 bases from J, with 14 bases in between. The chain's CDR3 is CASSWPTGPSTDTQYF. The CDR3 DNA follows: TGTGCCAGCAGTTGGCCGACGGGACCTAGCACAGATACGCAGTATTTT.

A few counts support this clonotype. This rearrangement joins TRBV10-2 to TRBJ2-3; unclear D gene. Germline V CDR1 and CDR2: WSHSY, SAAADI. This CDR3 has 12 amino acids. The V end was cut by 4 bases, the J end by 12 bases, with 14 bases between. CDR3 region: CASSGDHISQYF. As DNA, the CDR3 is TGCGCCAGCAGTGGCGACCATATCTCTCAGTATTTT.

This clonotype was seen many times. The chain couples TRBV6-1 to TRBJ1-1, with D perhaps TRBD1 (5 bases). V lost 5 bases to trimming and J lost 4 bases, with 17 bases between them. CDR3 length: 15 residues. The germline gives CDR1 MNHNS, CDR2 SASEGT. The CDR3 loop is CASSRKAVGLTEAFF. The CDR3 nucleotides read TGTGCCAGCAGTCGGAAGGCAGTGGGGCTCACTGAAGCTTTCTTT.

This clonotype appeared many times. This sequence joins TRBV11-3 and TRBJ2-7; possibly TRBD2 for D (6 bases). Trimming stripped 1 base from V and 0 bases from J, with 10 bases between. The CDR3 has 15 amino acids. CDR1 is SGHNT and CDR2 is YENEEA in the germline V gene. Written as DNA, the CDR3 is TGTGCCAGCAGCTTAGGGGGACTCAACTCCTACGAGCAGTACTTC. Translating it yields CASSLGGLNSYEQYF.

This clonotype has a single count. A far larger clone is one base from this, pointing to a likely read error. This rearrangement joins TRBV2 to TRBJ2-1, with unresolved D. With the DNA end fitting TRBJ1-1 better, the J assignment may be wrong. The CDR3 has 12 amino acids. Germline V gene data show CDR1 as SNHLY and CDR2 as FYNNEI. Here the CDR3 reads CASLLPNTEAFF. The CDR3 DNA reads as TGTGCCAGCTTACTGCCGAACACTGAAGCTTTCTTT.

This clonotype was seen repeatedly, ten times or more. The chain is built from TRBV6-1 and TRBJ2-1, with 9 bases aligning to TRBD2. The CDR3 is 15 residues long. Trimming took 3 bases from V and 6 from J; bases not matched to a gene: 6. Germline CDR1 reads MNHNS; CDR2 reads SASEGT. As DNA, the CDR3 is TGTGCCAGCAGTGACAGACTAGCGGCTTCCAATGAGCAGTTCTTC. Translation gives CASSDRLAASNEQFF.

Concerning this clonotype itself: This likely traces to a read error, being one base from a far larger clone. The chain employs TRBV2 and TRBJ2-1; the match to TRBD1 covers 7 bases. CDR3 length equals 16 residues. The V and J ends lost 8 bases and 8 bases, in that order; junction bases with no gene match: 18. CDR1 and CDR2 (germline): SNHLY, FYNNEI. CDR3 DNA: TGTGCCAGCGGGGCCCCGGGACAGAGGCGCGGTGATGAGCAGTTCTTC. It yields the protein CASGAPGQRRGDEQFF. The variable domain in full, with the rest retrieved from reference TRBV2 and TRBJ2-1, is EPEVTQTPSHQVTQMGQEVILRCVPISNHLYFYWYRQILGQKVEFLVSFYNNEISEKSEIFDDQFSVERPDGSNFTLKIRSTKLEDSAMYFCASGAPGQRRGDEQFFGPGTRLTVL.